This TCR beta chain was retrieved from a study of shared clonotypes between healthy human individuals. Across the study: CD8 memory received one plate per donor, CD8 naive two, CD4 memory three and CD4 naive three. General study points: Compared with clonotypes that all four donors shared, non-shared clonotypes had lower generation probabilities.

TCRdb keeps only in-frame clones here, not all; method: immunoSEQ multiplex PCR. The data contain 600,000 to 750,000 clones, roughly 88% of them seen just once; the ten biggest clones take up roughly 36%. Per the germline V gene, CDR1 is SGHVS and CDR2 is FQNEAQ. The germline V and J ends were trimmed by 1 base and 4 bases, with 19 bases remaining between them. The CDR3 covers 17 residues. This clone was counted a few times. Its target is unknown. Other DNA sequences in the sample encode the same CDR3. This clonotype originated in a man younger than 35 in good health. Some clones in this sample may be carry-over from other donors' samples. Sequenced input: memory CD8+ T cells from PBMCs. Subset described: CD45RO+ cells pooled with CCR7-negative TemRA cells. V gene TRBV7-8 combines with J gene TRBJ1-1; D might be TRBD1 (5 bases). CDR3 residues: CASSLVGPGSGFTEAFF. CDR3 DNA: TGTGCCAGCAGCTTAGTTGGCCCAGGGTCGGGGTTCACTGAAGCTTTCTTT. The variable domain in full, with the rest retrieved from reference TRBV7-8 and TRBJ1-1, is GAGVSQSPRYKVAKRGQDVALRCDPISGHVSLFWYQQALGQGPEFLTYFQNEAQLDKSGLPSDRFFAERPEGSVSTLKIQRTQQEDSAVYLCASSLVGPGSGFTEAFFGQGTRLTVV.